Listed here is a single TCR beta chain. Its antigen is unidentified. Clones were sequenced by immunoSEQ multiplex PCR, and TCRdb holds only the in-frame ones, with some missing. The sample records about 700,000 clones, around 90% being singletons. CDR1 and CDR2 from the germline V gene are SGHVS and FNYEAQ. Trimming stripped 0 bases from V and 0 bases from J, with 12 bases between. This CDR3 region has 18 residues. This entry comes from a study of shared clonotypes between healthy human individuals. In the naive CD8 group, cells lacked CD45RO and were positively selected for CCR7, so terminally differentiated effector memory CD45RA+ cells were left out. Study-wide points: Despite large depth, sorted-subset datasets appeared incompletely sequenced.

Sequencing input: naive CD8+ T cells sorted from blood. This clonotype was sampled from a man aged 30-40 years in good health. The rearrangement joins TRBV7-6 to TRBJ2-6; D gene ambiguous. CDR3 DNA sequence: TGTGCCAGCAGCTTAGCAGGCCGGCGTCTCTCTGGGGCCAACGTCCTGACTTTC. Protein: CASSLAGRRLSGANVLTF.